This TCR beta chain derives from a study of vaccination effects on CD4 cells after COVID-19. In the study overall: ViraFEST used viral peptide pools to expand antigen-specific CD4+ T cells before sequencing.

When about ten days of culture had elapsed, CD4+ T cells were isolated. IL-2 medium took the place of half the medium on both days 3 and 7. Study outcomes and limitations: After vaccination, at late timepoints, clones induced by infection and by vaccine contracted markedly.

This clone was recorded a few times. Its specificity is not known. Measured with immunoSEQ multiplex PCR; TCRdb has only the in-frame clones, and not every one. This table holds 40,000 or so clones, 65% to 75% found once. The CDR3 covers 13 residues. V lost 5 bases and J lost 2, with 6 bases in between. Germline CDR1 and CDR2: MDHEN and SYDVKM. The chain is built from TRBV28 and TRBJ2-2, with D unclear. The receptor comes from a human donor who received a COVID-19 vaccine. The sample here was CD4+ T cells from PBMCs cultured without peptide, taken before COVID-19 vaccination. DNA for the CDR3: TGTGCCAGCAGTGCTCGAAACACCGGGGAGCTGTTTTTT. Its protein product is CASSARNTGELFF.